Below, 20 T cell receptor beta chains from the same sample are listed, as sequenced in a study of brain T cells in children with intractable seizures. Produced via immunoSEQ multiplex PCR; TCRdb's table is partial and in-frame only. In the table there are about 64,000 clones, approximately 95% of which are singletons. Sample: peripheral blood, taken at surgery. These receptors were obtained from a boy in the first two years of life with focal cortical dysplasia and intractable seizures.

CDR3 coding DNA: TGTGCCAGTAGTATGGGCGACGTCCGCAATGAGCAGTTCTTC. It translates to CASSMGDVRNEQFF. This rearrangement joins TRBV19 to TRBJ2-1; no clear D gene. V gave up 3 bases and J gave up 6 bases, with 12 bases separating them. Per the germline V gene, CDR1 is LNHDA and CDR2 is SQIVND (reference sequence). This CDR3 has 14 amino acids.

The V and J genes are TRBV20-1 and TRBJ2-5, with D perhaps TRBD1 (6 bases). The CDR3 extends over 16 amino acids. CDR1 DFQATT and CDR2 SNEGSKA come from the germline V gene (reference sequence). The V and J ends lost 3 bases and 0 bases respectively, with 17 bases between them. CDR3 in amino acids: CSASNLRQAYQETQYF. The CDR3 DNA follows: TGCAGTGCTAGTAATCTGAGACAGGCATACCAAGAGACCCAGTACTTC.

This chain uses TRBV6-5 with TRBJ2-7, with 7 bases fitting TRBD2. CDR1 and CDR2 (germline): MNHEY, SVGAGI. The CDR3 has 14 residues. With V trimmed by 6 bases and J by 2 bases, 7 bases remained unmatched. CDR3 nucleotides: TGTGCCAGCAGGAGACTAGCTACGGCCTACGAGCAGTACTTC. Translating it yields CASRRLATAYEQYF.

This clone was picked up one time. This chain connects TRBV4-2 to TRBJ2-2; D gene uncertain. V was clipped by 7 bases and J by 1 base, with 10 bases between them. The length of the CDR3 is 14 residues. The germline gives CDR1 LGHNA, CDR2 YNFKEQ. The CDR3 sequence is CASKAIMNTGELFF. The CDR3 bases are TGTGCCAGCAAGGCGATTATGAACACCGGGGAGCTGTTTTTT.

V and J are TRBV5-8 and TRBJ1-1, with a possible D match to TRBD1 (6 bases). The CDR3 consists of 15 residues. Trimming cost V 3 bases and J 0 bases, with 12 bases left between them. Per the germline V gene, CDR1 is SGHTS and CDR2 is YDEGEE. The CDR3 spells CASSWGTLMNTEAFF. CDR3 coding DNA: TGTGCCAGCAGCTGGGGGACACTCATGAACACTGAAGCTTTCTTT.

This clone was picked up one time. This chain connects TRBV10-1 to TRBJ2-1; tentative D call: TRBD2 (5 bases). Germline V gene lookup returns CDR1 WNHNN and CDR2 SYGVQD (reference sequence). Trimming shortened V by 1 base and J by 7 bases, and 17 bases separated the two germline ends. This CDR3 has 16 amino acids. The CDR3 DNA follows: TGCGCCAGCAGTGAGTATTCGAAGGGCGCGGGTAATGAGCAGTTCTTC. Translated, it gives CASSEYSKGAGNEQFF.

The chain links TRBV7-2 to TRBJ2-7; 9 bases match TRBD1. CDR3 length: 16 residues. The germline V gene has CDR1 SGHTA and CDR2 FQGNSA. V shed 3 bases, J shed 4 bases, and the junction held 10 bases outside the gene matches. CDR3 amino acids: CASSFSTGTGRYEQYF. Written as DNA, the CDR3 is TGTGCCAGCAGCTTCTCGACCGGGACAGGGCGTTACGAGCAGTACTTC.

This clone was recorded only once. The gene calls are TRBV5-1 and TRBJ1-3, with D hard to call. Germline V lookup: CDR1 SGHRS, CDR2 YFSETQ. The V gene lost 0 bases and the J gene lost 2 bases, with 9 bases spanning the gap. The CDR3 runs 15 residues. The CDR3 protein is CASSLDEGAGNTIYF. CDR3 nucleotides: TGCGCCAGCAGCTTGGATGAGGGAGCTGGAAACACCATATATTTT.

This chain joins TRBV2 and TRBJ1-1; D is perhaps TRBD1 (6 bases). Germline-derived CDR1 and CDR2 are SNHLY and FYNNEI. This CDR3 spans 17 amino acids. V was cut by 1 base and J by 2 bases, with 17 bases left in between. The CDR3 bases are TGTGCCAGCAGTGAAGGGACTTCCGGGACACCAAACACTGAAGCTTTCTTT. Residues: CASSEGTSGTPNTEAFF.

This clone was seen a handful of times. The chain employs TRBV6-5 and TRBJ2-2, with a weak D call TRBD2 (6 bases). The CDR3 consists of 15 residues. Per the germline V gene, CDR1 is MNHEY and CDR2 is SVGAGI. V lost 3 bases and J lost 5, with 13 bases in between. The CDR3 DNA is TGTGCCAGCAGTTATACCGGGAGAGGAACCGGGGAGCTGTTTTTT. It codes for CASSYTGRGTGELFF.

This clone was found once. This chain uses TRBV2 with TRBJ2-7; the match to TRBD2 covers 8 bases. Germline trimming cut 2 bases from V and 3 bases from J; bases unmatched to any gene: 3. Germline loops: CDR1 SNHLY, CDR2 FYNNEI. CDR3 length: 14 amino acids. The CDR3 protein is CASSEFGGDYEQYF. As DNA, the CDR3 is TGTGCCAGCAGTGAATTCGGGGGGGACTACGAGCAGTACTTC.

This CDR3 is CSVEAVDGYTF. Here the CDR3 DNA reads TGCAGCGTCGAGGCCGTTGATGGCTACACCTTC. This sequence joins TRBV29-1 and TRBJ1-2; the D is unclear. The V and J ends lost 6 bases and 6 bases respectively, with 11 bases between them. The CDR3 has 11 amino acids. Germline values: CDR1 SQVTM, CDR2 ANQGSEA.

This chain uses TRBV9 with TRBJ2-3, with D perhaps TRBD1 or TRBD2 (5 bases each). Germline-derived CDR1 and CDR2 are SGDLS and YYNGEE. V was pared by 3 bases and J by 4 bases, with 15 bases between. The CDR3 spans 15 residues. The chain's CDR3 is CASSARDRLPDTQYF. The CDR3 bases are TGTGCCAGCAGCGCCCGGGACCGCCTGCCAGATACGCAGTATTTT.

CDR3 amino acids: CASSPRQGLPQETQYF. CDR3 nucleotide sequence: TGTGCCAGCAGTCCCCGACAGGGGCTCCCTCAAGAGACCCAGTACTTC. The chain employs TRBV27 and TRBJ2-5, with TRBD1 matching 8 bases. Trimming took 5 bases from V and 2 from J; bases not matched to a gene: 10. The CDR3 spans 16 residues. Germline CDR1 reads MNHEY; CDR2 reads SMNVEV (reference sequence).

The chain is built from TRBV7-9 and TRBJ2-7; D is undetermined. Per the germline V gene, CDR1 is SEHNR and CDR2 is FQNEAQ (reference sequence). Trimming stripped 5 bases from V and 4 bases from J, with 9 bases between. This CDR3 comprises 12 residues. The CDR3 coding sequence is TGTGCCAGCAGCCCCGAGGATTACGAGCAGTACTTC. Its translation is CASSPEDYEQYF.

This sequence joins TRBV27 and TRBJ2-7; 7 bases fit TRBD2. In germline, CDR1 is MNHEY, CDR2 SMNVEV (reference sequence). Germline trimming cut 2 bases from V and 4 bases from J; bases unmatched to any gene: 2. This CDR3 comprises 13 residues. CDR3 DNA: TGTGCCAGCAGTTTAGGGGGGGGATACGAGCAGTACTTC. Protein product: CASSLGGGYEQYF.

The chain links TRBV27 to TRBJ2-1; 11 positions agree with TRBD2. V gave up 2 bases and J gave up 7 bases; unmatched junction bases: 4. The germline V gene encodes CDR1 MNHEY and CDR2 SMNVEV (reference sequence). This CDR3 is 15 amino acids long. The CDR3 bases are TGTGCCAGCAGTTTAACACTAGCGGGGGAAAATGAGCAGTTCTTC. It codes for CASSLTLAGENEQFF.

This chain connects TRBV28 to TRBJ2-3; D might be TRBD2 (7 bases). Trimming stripped 3 bases from V and 1 base from J, with 14 bases between. The CDR3 runs 16 residues. Germline lookup yields CDR1 MDHEN and CDR2 SYDVKM. The CDR3 region is CASSFAGAGRTDTQYF. CDR3 in DNA: TGTGCCAGCAGTTTCGCGGGGGCGGGTCGCACAGATACGCAGTATTTT.

In this sample, this clone turned up once. The DNA of the CDR3 is TGTGCCACCAGCAGAGATCTTCAACGTGCCTTAAACACAGATACGCAGTATTTT. It codes for CATSRDLQRALNTDTQYF. The chain links TRBV15 to TRBJ2-3; D is undetermined. CDR1 and CDR2 from the germline V gene are LNHNV and YYDKDF (reference sequence). The CDR3 consists of 18 residues. Trimming cost V 0 bases and J 2 bases, with 18 bases left between them.

The genes are TRBV19 and TRBJ2-3, with D uncertain. There are 16 residues in the CDR3. With 2 bases removed from V and 0 bases from J, the gap between germline ends came to 12 bases. In germline, CDR1 is LNHDA, CDR2 SQIVND (reference sequence). CDR3 nucleotides: TGTGCCAGTAGTATACGGGCAGACTCTAGCACAGATACGCAGTATTTT. Encoded protein: CASSIRADSSTDTQYF.